This passage covers 6 T cell receptor beta chains from one sample sequenced in a study of beta chain features in type 1 diabetes. Every isolated RNA sample was fully reverse transcribed, so sequencing captured expressed TCRB transcripts. Here immunoSEQ multiplex PCR was the method, and the copy in TCRdb shows in-frame clones only, minus some. The sample consists of 140,000 to 150,000 clones, more than 10% of them appearing once. Overall study findings and caveats: Patients with Type 1 diabetes showed moderately but significantly shorter TCRB CDR3s in all four CD4+ subsets.

Their specific antigens are unknown. The sample was central memory CD4+ T cells from blood. These receptors were taken from a man younger than 35 with type 1 diabetes.

The J gene is TRBJ2-7, the V gene TRBV29-1, with 8 nucleotides matching TRBD1. V trimming: 7 bases; J trimming: 6 bases; junction bases outside the gene matches: 5. The CDR3 spans 11 residues. CDR1 SQVTM and CDR2 ANQGSEA come from the germline V gene. For the CDR3, the DNA is TGCAGCGCTAGGACAGGGTCCGAGCAGTACTTC. Encoded protein: CSARTGSEQYF.

The J gene is TRBJ1-3, the V gene TRBV28, with a tentative D call TRBD1 (5 bases). The CDR3 extends over 13 amino acids. Trimming removed 6 bases from V and 1 base from J, with 7 bases in between. The germline V gene encodes CDR1 MDHEN and CDR2 SYDVKM. The CDR3 DNA sequence: TGTGCCAGCAGAAGGGGTTCTGGAAACACCATATATTTT. Translating it yields CASRRGSGNTIYF.

The V and J genes are TRBV7-9 and TRBJ1-1; TRBD1 agrees at 9 bases. The germline CDR1 and CDR2 sequences are SEHNR and FQNEAQ (reference sequence). V lost 5 bases to trimming and J lost 10 bases; unmatched junction nucleotides: 8. This CDR3 has 13 amino acids. CDR3 protein: CASSPGQGYAAFF. The CDR3 DNA reads as TGTGCCAGCAGCCCTGGACAGGGGTATGCAGCTTTCTTT.

This rearrangement joins TRBV29-1 to TRBJ1-2; D unresolved. CDR3 length equals 13 residues. V was clipped by 3 bases and J by 2 bases, with 10 bases between them. Germline-derived CDR1 and CDR2 are SQVTM and ANQGSEA. The chain's CDR3 is CSVDSGINYGYTF. The DNA for the CDR3 is TGCAGCGTTGACTCGGGGATAAACTATGGCTACACCTTC. The complete variable domain, with remaining parts taken from reference TRBV29-1 and TRBJ1-2, reads SAVISQKPSRDICQRGTSLTIQCQVDSQVTMMFWYRQQPGQSLTLIATANQGSEATYESGFVIDKFPISRPNLTFSTLTVSNMSPEDSSIYLCSVDSGINYGYTFGSGTRLTVV.

The chain is built from TRBV6-5 and TRBJ2-7; D possibly matches TRBD1 or TRBD2 (5 bases each). The CDR3 runs 14 residues. Germline V gives CDR1 MNHEY, CDR2 SVGAGI. V was shortened by 4 bases and J by 2 bases, with 12 bases between the two germline ends. CDR3 sequence (DNA): TGTGCCAGCAGTTTCGGGACGGAAACCTACGAGCAGTACTTC. The encoded protein is CASSFGTETYEQYF.

The V call is TRBV30, the J call TRBJ1-1; no clear D gene. CDR1 and CDR2 (germline): GTSNPN, SVGIG (reference sequence). The CDR3 extends over 14 amino acids. V was pared by 3 bases and J by 2 bases, with 13 bases between. The CDR3 spells CAWRLSDRNTEAFF. The CDR3 coding sequence is TGTGCCTGGAGACTGTCGGACCGTAACACTGAAGCTTTCTTT.